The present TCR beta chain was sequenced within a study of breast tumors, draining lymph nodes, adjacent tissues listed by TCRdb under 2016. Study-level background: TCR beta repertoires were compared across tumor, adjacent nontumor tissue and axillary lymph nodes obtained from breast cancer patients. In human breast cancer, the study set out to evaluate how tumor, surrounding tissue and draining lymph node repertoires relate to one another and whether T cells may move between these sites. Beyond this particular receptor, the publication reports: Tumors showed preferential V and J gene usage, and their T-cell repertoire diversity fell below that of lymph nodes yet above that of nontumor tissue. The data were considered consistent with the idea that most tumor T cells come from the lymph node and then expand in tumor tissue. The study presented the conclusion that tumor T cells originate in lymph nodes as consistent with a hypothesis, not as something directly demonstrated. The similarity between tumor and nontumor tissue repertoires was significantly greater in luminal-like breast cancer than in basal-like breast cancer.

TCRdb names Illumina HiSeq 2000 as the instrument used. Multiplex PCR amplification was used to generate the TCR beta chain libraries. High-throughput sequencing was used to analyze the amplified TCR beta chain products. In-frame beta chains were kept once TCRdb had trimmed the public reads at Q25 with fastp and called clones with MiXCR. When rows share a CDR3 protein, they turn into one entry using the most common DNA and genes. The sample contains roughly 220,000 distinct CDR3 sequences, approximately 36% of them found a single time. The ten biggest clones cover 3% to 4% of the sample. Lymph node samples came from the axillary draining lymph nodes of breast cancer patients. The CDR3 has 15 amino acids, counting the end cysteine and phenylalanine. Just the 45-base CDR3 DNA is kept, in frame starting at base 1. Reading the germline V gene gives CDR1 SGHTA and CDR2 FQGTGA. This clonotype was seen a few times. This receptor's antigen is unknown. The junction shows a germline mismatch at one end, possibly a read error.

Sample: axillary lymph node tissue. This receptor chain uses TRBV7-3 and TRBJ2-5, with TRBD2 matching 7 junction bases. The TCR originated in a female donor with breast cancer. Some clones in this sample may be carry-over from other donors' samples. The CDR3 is CASSLGGAGMETQHF. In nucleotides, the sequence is TGTGCCAGCAGCTTAGGAGGAGCGGGGATGGAGACCCAGCACTTC.